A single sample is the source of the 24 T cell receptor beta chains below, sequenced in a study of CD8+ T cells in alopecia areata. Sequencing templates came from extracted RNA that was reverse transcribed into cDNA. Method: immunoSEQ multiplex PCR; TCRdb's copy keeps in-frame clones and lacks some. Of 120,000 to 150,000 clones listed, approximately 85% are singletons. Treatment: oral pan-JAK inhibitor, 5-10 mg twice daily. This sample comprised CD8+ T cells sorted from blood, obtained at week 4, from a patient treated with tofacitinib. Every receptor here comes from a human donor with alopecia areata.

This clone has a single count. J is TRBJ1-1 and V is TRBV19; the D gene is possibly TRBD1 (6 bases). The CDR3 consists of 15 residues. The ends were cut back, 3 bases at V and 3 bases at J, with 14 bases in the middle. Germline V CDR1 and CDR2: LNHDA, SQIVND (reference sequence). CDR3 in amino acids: CASSIRQVWDTEAFF. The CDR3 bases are TGTGCCAGTAGTATCAGACAGGTTTGGGACACTGAAGCTTTCTTT.

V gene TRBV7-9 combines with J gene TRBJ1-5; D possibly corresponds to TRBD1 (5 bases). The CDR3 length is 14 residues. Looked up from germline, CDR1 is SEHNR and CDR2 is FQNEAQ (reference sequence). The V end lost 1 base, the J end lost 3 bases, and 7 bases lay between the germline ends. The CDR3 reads CASSLGQSNQPQHF. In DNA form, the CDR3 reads TGTGCCAGCAGCTTAGGACAGTCCAATCAGCCCCAGCATTTT.

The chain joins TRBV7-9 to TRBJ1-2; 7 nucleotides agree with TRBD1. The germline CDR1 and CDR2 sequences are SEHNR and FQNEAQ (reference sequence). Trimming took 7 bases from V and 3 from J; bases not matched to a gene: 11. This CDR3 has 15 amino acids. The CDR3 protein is CASTDRVTRDYGYTF. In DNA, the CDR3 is TGTGCCAGCACCGACAGGGTTACGCGGGACTATGGCTACACCTTC.

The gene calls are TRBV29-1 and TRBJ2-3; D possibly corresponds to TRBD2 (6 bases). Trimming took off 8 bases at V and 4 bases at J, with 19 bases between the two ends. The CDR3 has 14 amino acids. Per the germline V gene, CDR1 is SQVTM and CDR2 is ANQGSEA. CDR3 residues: CSSQPGGAADTQYF. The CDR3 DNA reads TGCAGCTCCCAGCCAGGAGGGGCGGCAGATACGCAGTATTTT.

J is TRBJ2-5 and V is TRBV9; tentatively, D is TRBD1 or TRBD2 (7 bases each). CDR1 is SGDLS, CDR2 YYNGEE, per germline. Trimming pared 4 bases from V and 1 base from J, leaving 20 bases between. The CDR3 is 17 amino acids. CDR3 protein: CASSPTWAGGAQETQYF. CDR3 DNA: TGTGCCAGCAGCCCGACTTGGGCAGGGGGGGCCCAAGAGACCCAGTACTTC.

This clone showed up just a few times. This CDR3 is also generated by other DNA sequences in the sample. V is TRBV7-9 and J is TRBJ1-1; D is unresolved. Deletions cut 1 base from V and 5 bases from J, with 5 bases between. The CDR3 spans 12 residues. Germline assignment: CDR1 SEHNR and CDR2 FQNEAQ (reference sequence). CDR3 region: CASSLGSTEAFF. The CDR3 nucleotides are TGTGCCAGCAGCTTAGGGTCGACTGAAGCTTTCTTT. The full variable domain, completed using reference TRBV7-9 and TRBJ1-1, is DTGVSQNPRHKITKRGQNVTFRCDPISEHNRLYWYRQTLGQGPEFLTYFQNEAQLEKSRLLSDRFSAERPKGSFSTLEIQRTEQGDSAMYLCASSLGSTEAFFGQGTRLTVV.

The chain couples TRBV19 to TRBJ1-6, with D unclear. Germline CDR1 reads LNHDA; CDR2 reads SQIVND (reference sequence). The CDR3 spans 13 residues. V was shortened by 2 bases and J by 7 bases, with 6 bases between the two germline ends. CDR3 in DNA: TGTGCCAGTAGTATAACTTGGAATTCACCCCTCCACTTT. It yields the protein CASSITWNSPLHF. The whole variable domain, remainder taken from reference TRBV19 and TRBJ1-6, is DGGITQSPKYLFRKEGQNVTLSCEQNLNHDAMYWYRQDPGQGLRLIYYSQIVNDFQKGDIAEGYSVSREKKESFPLTVTSAQKNPTAFYLCASSITWNSPLHFGNGTRLTVT.

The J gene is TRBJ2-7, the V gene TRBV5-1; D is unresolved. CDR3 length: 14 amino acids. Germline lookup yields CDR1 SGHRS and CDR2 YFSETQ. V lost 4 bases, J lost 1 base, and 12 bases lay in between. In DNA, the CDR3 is TGCGCCAGCAGCATGGGGATGGGTTCCTACGAGCAGTACTTC. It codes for CASSMGMGSYEQYF.

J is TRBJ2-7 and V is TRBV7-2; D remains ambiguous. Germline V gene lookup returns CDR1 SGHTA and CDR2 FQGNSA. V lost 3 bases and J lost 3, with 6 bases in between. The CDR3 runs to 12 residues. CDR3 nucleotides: TGTGCCAGCAGCTTGGACCTCTACGAGCAGTACTTC. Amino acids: CASSLDLYEQYF.

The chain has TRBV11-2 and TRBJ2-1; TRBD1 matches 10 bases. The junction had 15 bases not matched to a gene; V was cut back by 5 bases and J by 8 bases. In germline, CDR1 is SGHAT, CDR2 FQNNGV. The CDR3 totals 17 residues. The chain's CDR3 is CASSPDWWGQGIHEQFF. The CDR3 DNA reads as TGTGCCAGCAGCCCAGATTGGTGGGGACAGGGGATCCATGAGCAGTTCTTC.

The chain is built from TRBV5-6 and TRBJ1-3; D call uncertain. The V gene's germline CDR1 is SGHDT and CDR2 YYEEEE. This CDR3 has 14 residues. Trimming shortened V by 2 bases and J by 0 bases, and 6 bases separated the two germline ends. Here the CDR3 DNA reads TGTGCCAGCAGCTTTTCCGGCTCTGGAAACACCATATATTTT. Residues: CASSFSGSGNTIYF. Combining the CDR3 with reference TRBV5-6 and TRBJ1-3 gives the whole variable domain DAGVTQSPTHLIKTRGQQVTLRCSPKSGHDTVSWYQQALGQGPQFIFQYYEEEERQRGNFPDRFSGHQFPNYSSELNVNALLLGDSALYLCASSFSGSGNTIYFGEGSWLTVV.

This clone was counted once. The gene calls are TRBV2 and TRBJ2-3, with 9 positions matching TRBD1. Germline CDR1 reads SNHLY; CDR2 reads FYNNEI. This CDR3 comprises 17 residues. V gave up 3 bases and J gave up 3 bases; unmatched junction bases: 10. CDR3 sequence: CASSDVWGQGSTDTQYF. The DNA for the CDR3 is TGTGCCAGCAGTGATGTGTGGGGACAGGGAAGTACAGATACGCAGTATTTT.

CDR3 in DNA: TGCGCCAGCAGCCAAGATCCCGCGGGGGACTACACAGATACGCAGTATTTT. Protein sequence: CASSQDPAGDYTDTQYF. The chain combines TRBV4-1 with TRBJ2-3; TRBD2 matches at 7 bases. The V and J ends lost 0 bases and 2 bases, in that order; junction bases with no gene match: 8. CDR3 length equals 17 residues. The germline gives CDR1 MGHRA, CDR2 YSYEKL.

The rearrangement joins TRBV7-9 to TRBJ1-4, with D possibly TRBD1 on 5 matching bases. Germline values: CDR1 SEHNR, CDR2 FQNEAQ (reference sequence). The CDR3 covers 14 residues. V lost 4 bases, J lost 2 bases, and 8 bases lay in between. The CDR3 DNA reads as TGTGCCAGCAGCTCAGGGTCTACTAATGAAAAACTGTTTTTT. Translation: CASSSGSTNEKLFF.

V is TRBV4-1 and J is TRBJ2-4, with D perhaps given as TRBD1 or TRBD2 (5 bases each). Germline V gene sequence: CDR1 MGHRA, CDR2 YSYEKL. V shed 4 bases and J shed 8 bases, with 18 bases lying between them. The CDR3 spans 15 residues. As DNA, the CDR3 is TGCGCCAGCAGCCCCGAGGGGCCGGCGAGGGACATTCAGTACTTC. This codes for CASSPEGPARDIQYF.

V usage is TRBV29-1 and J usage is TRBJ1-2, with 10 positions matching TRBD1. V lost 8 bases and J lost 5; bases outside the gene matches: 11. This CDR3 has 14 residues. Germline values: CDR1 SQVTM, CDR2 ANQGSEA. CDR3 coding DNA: TGCAGCACGCGGACAGGGGGTTCTTTGTATGGCTACACCTTC. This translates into CSTRTGGSLYGYTF.

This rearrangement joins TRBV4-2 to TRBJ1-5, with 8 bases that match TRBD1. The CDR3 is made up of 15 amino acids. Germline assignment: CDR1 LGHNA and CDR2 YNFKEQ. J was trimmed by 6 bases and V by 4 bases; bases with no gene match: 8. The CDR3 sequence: CASSLDRAAGQPQHF. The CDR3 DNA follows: TGTGCCAGCAGCCTGGACAGGGCGGCGGGTCAGCCCCAGCATTTT.

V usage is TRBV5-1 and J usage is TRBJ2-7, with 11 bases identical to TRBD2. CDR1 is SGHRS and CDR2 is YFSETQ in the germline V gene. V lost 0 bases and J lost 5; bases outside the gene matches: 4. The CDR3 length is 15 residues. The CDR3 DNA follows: TGCGCCAGCAGCTTGGAACTAGCGGGGGTGGACGAGCAGTACTTC. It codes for CASSLELAGVDEQYF. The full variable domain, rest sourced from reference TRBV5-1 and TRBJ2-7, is KAGVTQTPRYLIKTRGQQVTLSCSPISGHRSVSWYQQTPGQGLQFLFEYFSETQRNKGNFPGRFSGRQFSNSRSEMNVSTLELGDSALYLCASSLELAGVDEQYFGPGTRLTVT.

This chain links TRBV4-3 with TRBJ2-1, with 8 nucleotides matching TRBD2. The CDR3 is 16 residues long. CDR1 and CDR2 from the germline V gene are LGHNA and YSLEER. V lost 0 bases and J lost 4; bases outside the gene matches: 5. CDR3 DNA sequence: TGCGCCAGCAGCCAAGATGGGACGGGGGGGTACAATGAGCAGTTCTTC. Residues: CASSQDGTGGYNEQFF.

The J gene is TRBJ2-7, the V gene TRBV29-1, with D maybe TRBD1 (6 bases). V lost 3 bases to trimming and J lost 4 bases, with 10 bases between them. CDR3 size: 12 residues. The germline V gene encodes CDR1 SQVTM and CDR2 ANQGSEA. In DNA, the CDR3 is TGCAGCGTTGAGGGCAGGGGATACGAGCAGTACTTC. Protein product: CSVEGRGYEQYF.

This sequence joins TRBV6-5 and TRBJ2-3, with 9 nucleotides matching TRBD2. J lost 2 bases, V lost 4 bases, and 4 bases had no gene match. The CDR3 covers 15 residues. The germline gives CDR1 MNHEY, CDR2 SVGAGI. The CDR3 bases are TGTGCCAGCAGTTTTAGCGGGGGTAACACAGATACGCAGTATTTT. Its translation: CASSFSGGNTDTQYF.

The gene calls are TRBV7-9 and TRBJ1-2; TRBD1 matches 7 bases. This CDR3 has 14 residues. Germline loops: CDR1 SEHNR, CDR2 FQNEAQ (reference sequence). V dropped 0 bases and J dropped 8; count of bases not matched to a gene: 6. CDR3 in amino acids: CASSLAGGSEGYTF. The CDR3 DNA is TGTGCCAGCAGCTTAGCAGGGGGCTCGGAGGGCTACACCTTC.

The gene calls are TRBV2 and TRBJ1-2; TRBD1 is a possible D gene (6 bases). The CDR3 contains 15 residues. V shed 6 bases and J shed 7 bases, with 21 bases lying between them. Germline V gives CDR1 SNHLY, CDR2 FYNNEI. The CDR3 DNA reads TGTGCCAGCAGACCCGCGCGGCGAGACAGGCCTGGCTACACCTTC. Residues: CASRPARRDRPGYTF. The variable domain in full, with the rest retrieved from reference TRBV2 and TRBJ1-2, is EPEVTQTPSHQVTQMGQEVILRCVPISNHLYFYWYRQILGQKVEFLVSFYNNEISEKSEIFDDQFSVERPDGSNFTLKIRSTKLEDSAMYFCASRPARRDRPGYTFGSGTRLTVV.

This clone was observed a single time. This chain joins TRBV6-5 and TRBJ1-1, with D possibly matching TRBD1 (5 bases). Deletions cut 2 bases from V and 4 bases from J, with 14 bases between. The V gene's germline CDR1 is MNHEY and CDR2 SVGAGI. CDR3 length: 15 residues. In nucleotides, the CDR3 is TGTGCCAGCAGTTACAAGGGTCAGGGCCTCACTGAAGCTTTCTTT. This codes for CASSYKGQGLTEAFF.